A single count supports the clone carrying this TCR beta chain. Its antigen is not known. Per germline, CDR1 MDHEN and CDR2 SYDVKM. V gave up 3 bases and J gave up 5 bases, with 13 bases separating them. The CDR3 sequence is 14 residues long. These data originate in a study of shared clonotypes between healthy human individuals. This table comes from immunoSEQ multiplex PCR, and its TCRdb copy is limited to in-frame clones, with some not included. The data contain 1.5 million to 2.5 million clones, over 85% of them seen just once; the ten biggest clones take up 0.9% to 1.5%. Study findings and constraints: What limited the represented genetic and exposure-history diversity was the small number of donors.

Terminally differentiated effector memory CD45RA+ cells were excluded from the naive CD8 cells, which were CD45RO-negative and positively selected for CCR7. This TCR was recovered from a man younger than 35 in good health. The chain recombines TRBV28 with TRBJ1-2; D is perhaps TRBD1 (5 bases). The specimen sequenced was naive CD8+ T cells sorted from blood. The CDR3 protein is CASSFQGGLYGYTF. Written as DNA, the CDR3 is TGTGCCAGCAGTTTCCAGGGTGGGTTATATGGCTACACCTTC.